This is a list of T cell receptor beta chains from one sample in a study of blood T cell repertoires in COVID-19. TCRdb's copy holds only in-frame clones and misses some; the assay was immunoSEQ multiplex PCR. The table lists fewer than 70,000 clones, approximately 84% of them singletons. Sequences were obtained from peripheral blood. All receptors come from a man aged 50-59 years with active COVID-19. Each CDR3 is given with its conserved first and last residue. A D gene is named only where the DNA matches it firmly. Clone size is not always given. Where it is, it says once, few, many or a class for expanded clones.

clone_size d_call j_call v_call cdr3_aa cdr3_nt
NA NA TRBJ2-7 TRBV15 CATSRVGAKLNEQYF TGTGCCACCAGCAGAGTGGGGGCTAAGTTGAACGAGCAGTACTTC
NA TRBD1 TRBJ2-5 TRBV20-1 CSASYRDRGRETQYF TGCAGTGCTAGTTACCGGGACAGGGGGCGAGAGACCCAGTACTTC
NA NA TRBJ2-5 TRBV2 CASSAGWGDSRTQYF TGTGCCAGCAGTGCCGGATGGGGCGACTCAAGGACCCAGTACTTC
once NA TRBJ1-2 TRBV18 CASSPYTGGHGYTF TGTGCCAGCTCACCTTACACCGGGGGACATGGCTACACCTTC
NA NA TRBJ2-1 TRBV10-3 CAISGTGGSYNEQFF TGTGCCATCAGTGGTACCGGAGGTTCCTACAATGAGCAGTTCTTC
NA NA TRBJ2-2 TRBV18 CASSPLRGGSGELFF TGTGCCAGCTCACCTCTCCGAGGGGGATCCGGGGAGCTGTTTTTT
NA TRBD2 TRBJ2-2 TRBV30 CAWSVRGTTRTGELFF TGTGCCTGGAGTGTGCGGGGGACTACGCGCACCGGGGAGCTGTTTTTT
NA NA TRBJ2-3 TRBV30 CAWSPLSSSTDTQYF TGTGCCTGGAGTCCCCTGAGCTCTAGCACAGATACGCAGTATTTT
many TRBD1 TRBJ1-2 TRBV5-1 CASSLRQGSSLNYGYTF TGCGCCAGCAGCTTGCGACAGGGGAGCTCTCTTAACTATGGCTACACCTTC
NA TRBD2 TRBJ2-3 TRBV19 CATNGRSTDTQYF TGTGCCACCAACGGGAGGAGCACAGATACGCAGTATTTT
NA TRBD1 TRBJ1-5 TRBV6-1 CASSEQGAQPQHF TGTGCCAGCAGTGAACAGGGGGCTCAGCCCCAGCATTTT
once NA TRBJ2-5 TRBV5-1 CASSMRSFGLETQYF TGCGCCAGCAGTATGAGGAGTTTTGGGTTAGAGACCCAGTACTTC
NA NA TRBJ1-1 TRBV6-5 CATRTGKTEAFF TGTGCCACCCGAACGGGTAAAACTGAAGCTTTCTTT
NA NA TRBJ1-2 TRBV6-1 CASSGPGIGLGYGYTF TGTGCCAGCAGTGGCCCCGGGATAGGACTCGGCTATGGCTACACCTTC
NA TRBD1 TRBJ1-6 TRBV7-8 CASSSDSTGGPPLHF TGTGCCAGCAGCTCGGACTCGACAGGGGGTCCACCCCTCCACTTT
NA NA TRBJ2-1 TRBV5-5 CASIRTGVGEQFF TGTGCCAGCATTCGGACGGGGGTTGGTGAGCAGTTCTTC
NA NA TRBJ1-4 TRBV4-2 CASSPPGRGDEKLFF TGTGCCAGCAGCCCGCCCGGGAGGGGGGATGAAAAACTGTTTTTT
NA TRBD1 TRBJ1-2 TRBV4-1 CASSPRDRGVGYTF TGCGCCAGCAGCCCACGGGACAGGGGAGTTGGCTACACCTTC
NA TRBD1 TRBJ2-5 TRBV6-2/TRBV6-3 CASSSGQQETQYF TGTGCCAGCAGTTCGGGACAGCAAGAGACCCAGTACTTC
NA NA TRBJ1-4 TRBV3-1/TRBV3-2 CATRGPTNEKLFF TGTGCCACCCGGGGTCCAACTAATGAAAAACTGTTTTTT
NA TRBD2 TRBJ2-3 TRBV11-2 CASSSAPGLAGF TGTGCCAGCAGCTCAGCCCCGGGACTAGCGGGTTTT
NA TRBD1 TRBJ2-3 TRBV6-5 CASSDEDRSADTQYF TGTGCCAGCAGCGACGAGGACAGGTCTGCAGATACGCAGTATTTT
NA NA TRBJ2-5 TRBV2 CASSRGTEETQYF TGTGCCAGCAGTCGCGGGACAGAAGAGACCCAGTACTTC
NA TRBD2 TRBJ2-3 TRBV5-6 CASSPEAGGTDTQYF TGTGCCAGCAGCCCGGAAGCGGGAGGCACAGATACGCAGTATTTT
NA NA TRBJ1-6 TRBV11-2 CASSSRFGGNSPLHF TGTGCCAGCAGCTCCCGTTTCGGGGGAAATTCACCCCTCCACTTT
NA NA TRBJ1-2 TRBV3-1/TRBV3-2 CASSGQNYGYTF TGTGCCAGCTCCGGACAGAACTATGGCTACACCTTC
NA NA TRBJ1-1 TRBV6-5 CASSYSYGGNTEAFF TGTGCCAGCAGTTACTCCTACGGGGGAAACACTGAAGCTTTCTTT
NA NA TRBJ1-4 TRBV3-1/TRBV3-2 CASSQQDIGEKLFF TGTGCCAGCAGCCAGCAGGACATAGGTGAAAAACTGTTTTTT
few TRBD2 TRBJ2-2 TRBV3-1/TRBV3-2 CASSQGGTGELFF TGTGCCAGCAGCCAGGGGGGGACCGGGGAGCTGTTTTTT
NA NA TRBJ1-6 TRBV11-2 CASSLLAGGRNSPLHF TGTGCCAGCAGCCTTCTGGCGGGAGGGAGGAATTCACCCCTCCACTTT
NA TRBD1 TRBJ2-7 TRBV5-8 CASSPGTEAYEQYF TGTGCCAGCAGCCCCGGGACAGAAGCCTACGAGCAGTACTTC
NA NA TRBJ1-4 TRBV9 CASSLSYSSNEKLFF TGTGCCAGCAGCCTTTCTTACAGCAGTAATGAAAAACTGTTTTTT
NA TRBD1 TRBJ2-1 TRBV28 CASRDGTGGGNEQFF TGTGCCAGCAGAGACGGGACAGGGGGCGGGAATGAGCAGTTCTTC
NA TRBD1 TRBJ1-5 TRBV28 CATWDRVQPQHF TGTGCCACTTGGGACAGGGTTCAGCCCCAGCATTTT
NA TRBD1 TRBJ1-2 TRBV18 CASSPDRQGSYGYTF TGTGCCAGCTCACCGGATCGACAGGGGAGCTATGGCTACACCTTC
NA TRBD2 TRBJ2-7 TRBV5-1 CASSLPWGGSSYEQYF TGCGCCAGCAGCCTCCCGTGGGGGGGGAGCTCCTACGAGCAGTACTTC
NA TRBD1 TRBJ1-2 TRBV6-5 CASSYDPTGNYGYTF TGTGCCAGCAGTTACGATCCGACAGGGAACTATGGCTACACCTTC
NA TRBD2 TRBJ2-3 TRBV12-5 CASGLVLSGRATDTQYF TGTGCTAGTGGTTTGGTACTTAGCGGGAGGGCAACAGATACGCAGTATTTT
NA NA TRBJ1-1 TRBV20-1 CSASESGAFF TGCAGTGCTTCCGAGTCTGGAGCTTTCTTT
NA NA TRBJ2-1 TRBV19 CASSLTSGAEQFF TGTGCCAGTAGTCTCACGTCAGGGGCTGAGCAGTTCTTC
few NA TRBJ2-7 TRBV5-1 CASSLEGPPYEQYF TGCGCCAGCAGCTTGGAGGGGCCGCCCTACGAGCAGTACTTC